These T cell receptor beta chains were read from a single sample in a study of cytomegalovirus exposure and HLA in healthy donors. The data were produced by immunoSEQ multiplex PCR, yet TCRdb's version contains in-frame clones alone and is incomplete. This sample has 150,000 to 200,000 clones, with less than 90% found just once. Sequencing was done on a sample of PBMCs. These receptors all stem from a man younger than 40 in good health and CMV-seropositive. Both conserved end residues are part of each CDR3. A D gene is named only where the DNA matches it firmly. Size is omitted from some rows. Given values are once, few, many or a class for expanded clones.

v_gene	abundance	d_gene	j_gene	CDR3nt	CDR3aa
TRBV29-1	-	-	TRBJ1-1	TGCAGCGTTGAAGATCGGTCCGGGGAATGGGTCACTGAAGCTTTCTTT	CSVEDRSGEWVTEAFF
TRBV7-9	-	-	TRBJ2-3	TGTGCCAGCAGCTTAGGGCAGGGCGCAGATACGCAGTATTTT	CASSLGQGADTQYF
TRBV28	-	TRBD1	TRBJ2-7	TGTGCCAGCAGCCTAGGACAGGTCTACGAGCAGTACTTC	CASSLGQVYEQYF
TRBV7-2	-	-	TRBJ2-3	TGTGCCAGCAGCCTGCTGAGAGATACGCAGTATTTT	CASSLLRDTQYF
TRBV11-3	-	TRBD1	TRBJ2-5	TGTGCCAGCAGCCAGCGTGGCAGGGGGATCCAAGAGACCCAGTACTTC	CASSQRGRGIQETQYF
TRBV29-1	-	-	TRBJ2-5	TGCAGCGTGGGGGCTGTGCAAGAGACCCAGTACTTC	CSVGAVQETQYF
TRBV30	once	-	TRBJ2-7	TGTGCCTGGAGTCCCAACTACGAGCAGTACTTC	CAWSPNYEQYF
TRBV18	-	TRBD1	TRBJ1-5	TGTGCCAGCTCACCTGGGACAGGGGGGCAGCCCCAGCATTTT	CASSPGTGGQPQHF
TRBV2	-	TRBD2	TRBJ2-1	TGTGCCAGCAGCCTCAATAGGGCGGGAGTAATCAATGAGCAGTTCTTC	CASSLNRAGVINEQFF
TRBV15	-	-	TRBJ2-2	TGTGCCACCAGCAGAGATCAGGGGCCCGGGGAGCTGTTTTTT	CATSRDQGPGELFF
TRBV30	-	-	TRBJ2-7	TGTGCCTCGCTCGGGAATCGCTACGAGCAGTACTTC	CASLGNRYEQYF
TRBV2	-	TRBD1	TRBJ2-7	TGTGCCAGCAGAGGACAGGGTTTTGAGCAGTACTTC	CASRGQGFEQYF
TRBV19	-	-	TRBJ2-5	TGTGCCAGTAGAAGACAGACCCAAGAGACCCAGTACTTC	CASRRQTQETQYF
TRBV9	-	TRBD2	TRBJ2-1	TGTGCCAGCAGCGTAGGGGGGAGTGGGAGGGCCGTCGATGAGCAGTTCTTC	CASSVGGSGRAVDEQFF
TRBV6-5	-	-	TRBJ2-7	TGTGCCAGCAGTTACTCTGGTAGCTACCGCTACGAGCAGTACTTC	CASSYSGSYRYEQYF
TRBV27	-	-	TRBJ2-5	TGTGCCAGCAGTCCCTATACAGAACAAGAGACCCAGTACTTC	CASSPYTEQETQYF
TRBV5-1	-	-	TRBJ2-2	TGCGCCAGCAGCTATAGACACGACACCGGGGAGCTGTTTTTT	CASSYRHDTGELFF
TRBV30	once	-	TRBJ2-4	TGTGCCTGGAGTGAGGGACTCCCCGGGGCCAAAAACATTCAGTACTTC	CAWSEGLPGAKNIQYF
TRBV2	few	TRBD1	TRBJ2-7	TGTGCCAGCAGCGGTCGGGACAGATACTACGAGCAGTACTTC	CASSGRDRYYEQYF
TRBV27	-	TRBD2	TRBJ2-1	TGTGCCAGCAGTTTGGCCGGGGGGTCCTACAATGAGCAGTTCTTC	CASSLAGGSYNEQFF
TRBV25-1	-	-	TRBJ2-7	TGTGCCAGCAGCAGAGCCGCAGGGGATGAGCAGTACTTC	CASSRAAGDEQYF
TRBV7-2	-	TRBD2	TRBJ2-3	TGTGCCAGCAGCTTGGTGGGGGGGGGCACAGATACGCAGTATTTT	CASSLVGGGTDTQYF
TRBV4-2	-	-	TRBJ2-5	TGTGCCAGCAGCCCAAACGAACTCGGGGAGACCCAGTACTTC	CASSPNELGETQYF
TRBV21-1	-	-	TRBJ2-3	TGTGCCAGCAGCAAATCCTCGACTAGCGGGAGGCAATTT	CASSKSSTSGRQF
TRBV19	-	TRBD1	TRBJ2-7	TGTGCCAGTAGTATAGAAGGGGGCGCGGCGCAGTACTTC	CASSIEGGAAQYF
TRBV11-3	-	-	TRBJ2-7	TGTGCCAGCAGCTTAGGTACGGCCTACGAGCAGTACTTC	CASSLGTAYEQYF
TRBV27	-	TRBD1	TRBJ2-7	TGTGCCAGCAGTTCCTCCGGGACAGCGTACTACGAGCAGTACTTC	CASSSSGTAYYEQYF
TRBV5-5	few	TRBD1	TRBJ1-5	TGTGCCAGCAGCTTGGGGGGACAGAGCAATCAGCCCCAGCATTTT	CASSLGGQSNQPQHF
TRBV27	-	-	TRBJ2-5	TGTGCCAGCAGTTTACTAAATTCGGAGACCCAGTACTTC	CASSLLNSETQYF
TRBV18	once	-	TRBJ1-1	TGTGCCAGCTCACCCCTCCGGGGGTTAGGCACTGAAGCTTTCTTT	CASSPLRGLGTEAFF
TRBV4-3	-	TRBD2	TRBJ2-5	TGCGCCAGCAGCCAAGATCGGGGGACTAGCGAAATAAAGGCAGAGACCCAGTACTTC	CASSQDRGTSEIKAETQYF